This T cell receptor beta chain was retrieved from a study of blood T cell repertoires in COVID-19. Profiling relied on immunoSEQ multiplex PCR, and the TCRdb table lists in-frame clones only, not all of them. The sample has around 130,000 clones, 85% to 90% seen once; the top ten hold roughly 2.1%. V shed 0 bases and J shed 1 base, with 8 bases lying between them. From germline, CDR1 is SGHRS and CDR2 YFSETQ. The CDR3 is made up of 15 amino acids. This sequence originates from a woman in her fifties or sixties with acute or convalescent COVID-19. This rearrangement joins TRBV5-1 to TRBJ1-3; D is perhaps TRBD1 (5 bases). What was sequenced was peripheral blood. The CDR3 loop reads CASSLDGGSGNTIYF. The CDR3 DNA is TGCGCCAGCAGCTTGGACGGGGGATCTGGAAACACCATATATTTT.